The present T cell receptor (beta chain) was sequenced within a study of shared clonotypes between healthy human individuals (dated by TCRdb to 2020 to 2022). Looking at the study overall: A couple of women and a few men aged 18 to 49 years were included in the cohort. For each donor, CD4 naive and CD4 memory were each run on three plates, CD8 naive on two plates, and CD8 memory on one plate. To estimate repertoire size and how much clonotype sharing occurs between individuals, the study deeply sequenced the blood TCR repertoires of about five healthy adults. To increase sequencing depth and limit assay-specific biases, different laboratories used diverse techniques to prepare libraries and sequence TCR repertoires. Leukapheresis yielded between about 0.9 and 8.9 billion PBMCs per donor. Results and caveats for the whole study, not just this receptor: Pairwise subsampling led to the expectation that sequencing depth would affect the degree of clonotype sharing among donors. Compared with non-shared clonotypes, the clonotypes found in all four sorted-subset donors had higher generation probabilities. Rarefaction of sorted-subset datasets indicated incomplete sequencing despite the large sequencing depth. The genetic and exposure-history diversity represented was limited by the small number of donors. Larger estimated clonotype richness was generally found for naive subsets than for memory subsets. Across a few donors, about 5% of naive CD4, around 3.5% of naive CD8, under 2.5% of memory CD4, and under 0.45% of memory CD8 clonotypes were shared. Only blood was sampled, and tissue TCR repertoires likely differ from those in blood.

The germline V gene sets CDR1 to SGHTA and CDR2 to FQGTGA. The CDR3 goes from the cysteine to the phenylalanine over 15 residues. The DNA shown is the 45-base CDR3, in frame from base 1. The V and J ends are trimmed by 5 bases and 0 bases, leaving 11 bases between them. A word on this clone: The specificity of this receptor is unknown. The input lacks base qualities; no much larger clone sits a single base away.

The donors were healthy, HIV-negative adults with no recently reported acute infections or vaccinations. Every donor was a Caucasian adult living in Nashville, Tennessee, USA. CD4+ T cells were enriched through magnetic negative selection, after which naive cells were positively selected on CD45RA and the remaining negative fraction served as the memory subset. After blood collection by leukapheresis, PBMCs were isolated using Ficoll-Histopaque density gradient centrifugation and then cryopreserved in the vapor phase of liquid nitrogen. Analytical flow cytometry was used to check the purity and quantity of every magnetically sorted T cell population. Genomic DNA was isolated from each sorted fraction and quantified by UV absorbance on a Nanodrop 2000c. Using the deep immunoSEQ assay, TCR CDR3 regions were amplified from genomic DNA by multiplex PCR. For each cell subset, the extracted genomic DNA was distributed evenly across all wells of several immunoSEQ 96-well plates, and each plate served as one replicate. For sorted subsets, each replicate PCR was loaded with around 200 ng genomic DNA, equivalent to 25,000 to 35,000 T cell genomes. The purified libraries were quantified using a Qubit 3.0 fluorometer, sized with a Bioanalyzer 2100, and then quantified again using the KAPA Library Quantification kit. Each immunoSEQ 96-well plate was sequenced on its own single-read 150-cycle Illumina NextSeq 550 flow cell. Turning to the authors' computational methods: The immunoSEQ output contained only junctional sequences without quality scores, so filtering could not match that applied to full-length reads. To assign V/J genes and CDR3, sequences were annotated using PyIR, a Python wrapper for IgBLAST v1.9, with IMGT germline references. Reads were filtered out if the reads had weak V/J assignments (E-value above 1e-6), no CDR3, stop codons, out-of-frame junctions, or ambiguous translated residues. V3J clonotypes were defined by identical inferred V gene, J gene, and CDR3 amino acid sequence. The percentage overlap between two repertoires was calculated by dividing the number of shared unique clonotypes by the size of the smaller repertoire. Three approaches were used to assess repertoire richness: RTK rarefaction, the Chao1 estimator, and Recon v2.1 estimates of unobserved clonotypes. Generation probabilities were computed with OLGA for all TCRbeta clonotypes obtained by the gDNA method from several donors. This immuneACCESS table, as held by TCRdb, lists in-frame sequences with V and J called but not all clones. Of the missing ones, under half trace to an unresolved V gene in checked studies; the others have no known cause. Clonal size and the V and J genes are those of that table, whereas D and trimming came from the DNA. The sample records approximately 530,000 clones, 95% to 96% of which are singletons. Clones ranked in the top ten supply around 0.066% of the sample.

Sample: naive CD4+ T cells sorted from blood. Interpreted using the paper, the cell subset or site label stands for: CD45RA+ positively selected. The chain couples TRBV7-3 to TRBJ2-1, with no D gene named confidently. The sequence was obtained from a woman younger than 45 in good health. The nucleotide sequence is TGTGCCAGCAGCCCCTCGGTGAGCTCCTACAATGAGCAGTTCTTC. Translation gives CASSPSVSSYNEQFF.